Listed here is a single T cell receptor (beta chain). CDR3 length: 15 residues. Germline assignment: CDR1 ENHRY and CDR2 SYGVKD. V lost 3 bases, J lost 3 bases, and 9 bases lay in between. The entry originates in a study of blood T cell repertoires in COVID-19. Overall study context: From the United States, Italy and Spain came samples of acute and convalescent COVID-19.

Under the authors' procedure: Nucleated cell counts were estimated from reference gene primer amplification. The protocol was immunoSEQ multiplex PCR, while the TCRdb copy is restricted to in-frame clones and leaves out a portion. D and trimming were read from the DNA, whereas the V and J calls and clone size are those reported in that table. In the table there are 390,000 or so clones, roughly 88% of which are singletons. This chain uses TRBV10-3 with TRBJ1-6, with unresolved D. The source material was peripheral blood. This TCR was sampled from a woman in her twenties or thirties with active or convalescent COVID-19. CDR3: CAISESTDYNSPLHF. The CDR3 DNA reads TGTGCCATCAGTGAATCAACAGACTATAATTCACCCCTCCACTTT.